This is a list of T cell receptor beta chains from one sample in a study of T cell responses to AZD1222 COVID-19 vaccine. Profiled with immunoSEQ multiplex PCR; TCRdb holds only in-frame clones, not every one. The sample contains under 150,000 clones, just over 90% of which appear only once. Sequencing used peripheral blood, obtained on day 0 of AZD1222 vaccination. The source is an adult in good health. Both conserved end residues are part of each CDR3. The D gene is left open where the match is weak. Size is omitted from some rows. Given values are once, few, many or a class for expanded clones.

d_gene	j_gene	abundance	v_gene	CDR3nt	CDR3aa
.	TRBJ2-7	.	TRBV20-1	TGCAGTGCAGGTAGAGGGCCAGAGCAGTACTTC	CSAGRGPEQYF
.	TRBJ2-5	.	TRBV7-8	TGTGCCAGCAGCTCCAGTTCGAGGAGGGGGTCCAGTTCATCGAGGTACCAAGAGACCCAGTACTTC	CASSSSSRRGSSSSRYQETQYF
.	TRBJ2-1	.	TRBV2	TGTGCCAGCATGTACCAGAGTGAGCAGTTCTTC	CASMYQSEQFF
.	TRBJ1-2	.	TRBV6-1	TGTGCCAGCAGTGAAGACAGCTTTAACTATGGCTACACCTTC	CASSEDSFNYGYTF
.	TRBJ1-5	.	TRBV30	TGTGCCTGGACGACCGGGATCACGGGACAGCCCCAGCATTTT	CAWTTGITGQPQHF
TRBD1	TRBJ1-1	.	TRBV5-4	TGTGCCAGCAGCCCTGGAGGGACAGGGGGCGTTGGCACCGAAGCTTTCTTT	CASSPGGTGGVGTEAFF
.	TRBJ2-7	.	TRBV14	TGTGCCAGCAGCCAAGAGGGCGAGCAGTACTTC	CASSQEGEQYF
TRBD1	TRBJ2-5	.	TRBV5-1	TGCGCCAGCAGCCAGGGACAGGGGGCAGAGACCCAGTACTTC	CASSQGQGAETQYF
.	TRBJ1-6	.	TRBV30	TGTGCCTGGAGTCTTCGGCCTCGAATTGATAATTCACCCCTCCACTTT	CAWSLRPRIDNSPLHF
TRBD1	TRBJ1-5	.	TRBV5-4	TGTGCCAGCAGCCCACAGGGGGGAGCCCAGCATTTT	CASSPQGGAQHF
.	TRBJ2-1	.	TRBV11-3	TGTGCCAGCAGCTCGGGGACTGAGCAGTTCTTC	CASSSGTEQFF
.	TRBJ2-2	.	TRBV3-1/TRBV3-2	TGTGCCAGCAGCGAAGAGACTGGACCCCTCGGGGAGCTGTTTTTT	CASSEETGPLGELFF
.	TRBJ1-4	.	TRBV3-1/TRBV3-2	TGTGCCAGCAGCCTGGACATGGGGGAGAAACTGTTTTTT	CASSLDMGEKLFF
.	TRBJ2-2	.	TRBV10-1	TGCGCCAGCAGTGAGTCGGCAGGTGTACGCGGGGAGCTGTTTTTT	CASSESAGVRGELFF
.	TRBJ2-3	.	TRBV6-5	TGTGCCACCGAATCGGGACCAGAAACAGATACGCAGTATTTT	CATESGPETDTQYF
.	TRBJ2-7	few	TRBV10-1	TGCGCCAGCAGTATGCAGGGTTCCTACGAGCAGTACTTC	CASSMQGSYEQYF
.	TRBJ1-4	.	TRBV6-1	TGTGCCAGCAGTGTTGACGGCCGTGCAACTAATGAAAAACTGTTTTTT	CASSVDGRATNEKLFF
.	TRBJ1-4	.	TRBV24-1	TGTGCCACCACCCCAACTAATGAAAAACTGTTTTTT	CATTPTNEKLFF
.	TRBJ2-3	.	TRBV3-1/TRBV3-2	TGTGCCAGCAGCCAAGAGGGACTTACAGATACGCAGTATTTT	CASSQEGLTDTQYF
TRBD1	TRBJ1-3	.	TRBV23-1	TGCGCCAGCAGTCAACCACAGGGGACTGGAAACACCATATATTTT	CASSQPQGTGNTIYF
.	TRBJ2-7	.	TRBV27	TGTGCCAGCAGTTCCTGGACGGACTCCTACGAGCAGTACTTC	CASSSWTDSYEQYF
TRBD1	TRBJ1-5	.	TRBV19	TGTGCCAGTACCCCCCGGACAGGTCCTACTAGCAATCAGCCCCAGCATTTT	CASTPRTGPTSNQPQHF